This T cell receptor (beta chain) was obtained from a study of T cell responses to AZD1222 COVID-19 vaccine. Details on this clone: Its cognate antigen is unknown.

The data were produced by immunoSEQ multiplex PCR, yet TCRdb's version contains in-frame clones alone and is incomplete. This sample yields some 170,000 clones, of which 94% are seen a single time; about 4.6% belongs to the top ten. The CDR3 loop spans 13 amino acids. Germline V gives CDR1 GTSNPN, CDR2 SVGIG (reference sequence). Trimming cost V 7 bases and J 4 bases, with 17 bases left between them. The study, taken as a whole, reports: Among AZD1222 vaccinees, only five to seven were seropositive at baseline. Per reports, nearly half of all spike-specific TCRs target regions that are unmutated in variants. The donor cohort was predominantly white British with a female majority, and clonal diversity may have been underestimated. All repertoire sampling was performed exclusively after the peak T cell response.

V usage is TRBV30 and J usage is TRBJ2-7; D unresolved. This TCR was sampled from an adult who received the AZD1222 COVID-19 vaccine. This sample comprised peripheral blood, obtained 28 days after the second AZD1222 dose. This CDR3 reads CAFTGQDSYEQYF. The CDR3 DNA follows: TGTGCCTTCACCGGGCAGGATTCTTACGAGCAGTACTTC.